A selection of T cell receptor beta chains follows, all from one sample in a study of CD8+ T cells in alopecia areata. Only in-frame clones appear in the TCRdb table, and some are missing; sequencing was by immunoSEQ multiplex PCR. This table holds approximately 180,000 clones, approximately 59% found once. Sequenced material: CD4+ T cells sorted from blood, taken at week 0. The origin of the receptors is a human donor with alopecia areata. CDR3s include the opening cysteine and the closing phenylalanine or tryptophan. D genes are given only for firm matches. Rows give clone size only sometimes, using once, few, many, or a class for an expanded clone.

TGTGCCAGCAGCGCTAACTACAGGGGAAGCACTGAAGCTTTCTTT,CASSANYRGSTEAFF,NA,TRBJ1-1,TRBD1,TRBV7-9
TGCAGCGTTGGGGGTCCGGGAGCCTACGAGCAGTACTTC,CSVGGPGAYEQYF,NA,TRBJ2-7,NA,TRBV29-1
TGTGCCTGGAGCATACAGGGGGTTGGAGAAAAACTGTTTTTT,CAWSIQGVGEKLFF,NA,TRBJ1-4,TRBD1,TRBV30
TGCAGCGTTCTATCTACAGGGGTAGGGTATGGCTACACCTTC,CSVLSTGVGYGYTF,NA,TRBJ1-2,TRBD1,TRBV29-1
TGCGCCAGCAGAGACCCGGAACTAGCCAAAAACATTCAGTACTTC,CASRDPELAKNIQYF,NA,TRBJ2-4,NA,TRBV5-1
TGTGCCAGCAGTGAATTCGGAGCTTTCCTCCACTTT,CASSEFGAFLHF,NA,TRBJ1-6,NA,TRBV25-1
TGTGCCTGGAGTAGTTCCAACAAGAAGCAGTTCTTC,CAWSSSNKKQFF,NA,TRBJ2-1,NA,TRBV30
TGTGCCAGTAGTGAAAGGGGTGGCGCTGGGGCCAACGTCCTGACTTTC,CASSERGGAGANVLTF,NA,TRBJ2-6,NA,TRBV19
TGTGCTAGCACACCCGGGACAGGAGAGACCCAGTACTTC,CASTPGTGETQYF,NA,TRBJ2-5,TRBD1,TRBV7-7
TGTGCCAGCAGCCCATCCCCCTTACATCAGCCCCAGCATTTT,CASSPSPLHQPQHF,NA,TRBJ1-5,NA,TRBV7-2
TGCAGCGTTAAGGGACGCTTAAATGAAAAACTGTTTTTT,CSVKGRLNEKLFF,NA,TRBJ1-4,NA,TRBV29-1
TGCGCCAGCAGCCAAGTTGGCAGGCAGAGGGAGACCCAGTACTTC,CASSQVGRQRETQYF,NA,TRBJ2-5,NA,TRBV4-1
TGTGCCTGGAGTCGCTTTGACACCGGGGAGCTGTTTTTT,CAWSRFDTGELFF,NA,TRBJ2-2,NA,TRBV30
TGTGCCTGGAGTGTTAACCGTGACTATGGCTACACCTTC,CAWSVNRDYGYTF,NA,TRBJ1-2,NA,TRBV30
TGTGCCTGGAGCTCCCCGGGCCCCGCTAACTATGGCTACACCTTC,CAWSSPGPANYGYTF,few,TRBJ1-2,NA,TRBV30
TGCAGCTCATCATACTCGGATGGCTACACCTTC,CSSSYSDGYTF,few,TRBJ1-2,NA,TRBV29-1
TGTGCCTGGAGTGGACAGGGTGTATCCTACAATGAGCAGTTCTTC,CAWSGQGVSYNEQFF,NA,TRBJ2-1,TRBD1,TRBV30
TGTGCCACGGGGGGGCCTTTCTCAGATACGCAGTATTTT,CATGGPFSDTQYF,few,TRBJ2-3,TRBD2,TRBV2
TGCAGCGTGGCTCAGGGGAGTGGGACAGATACGCAGTATTTT,CSVAQGSGTDTQYF,NA,TRBJ2-3,NA,TRBV29-1
TGTGCCAGCTCACCCGCAGGCAGCCCAGCTGAAGCTTTCTTT,CASSPAGSPAEAFF,NA,TRBJ1-1,NA,TRBV18
TGTGCCAGCAGCTTGGTGGATGGCTACACCTTC,CASSLVDGYTF,few,TRBJ1-2,NA,TRBV5-6
TGCAGCGTTGGGTTATTGGGGGGGAACATTCAGTACTTC,CSVGLLGGNIQYF,NA,TRBJ2-4,TRBD2,TRBV29-1
TGTGCCAGCAGTCCCGACAGGGTCTATGGCTACACCTTC,CASSPDRVYGYTF,few,TRBJ1-2,TRBD1,TRBV14
TGTGCCAGACAGGGGAAAATGAACACTGAAGCTTTCTTT,CARQGKMNTEAFF,NA,TRBJ1-1,TRBD1,TRBV2
TGTGCCAGCAGCGTAATCAGCACAGATACGCAGTATTTT,CASSVISTDTQYF,NA,TRBJ2-3,NA,TRBV7-9
TGTGCCAGCAGCTTTAGCGGGGGGGCTGGAAAGACCCAGTACTTC,CASSFSGGAGKTQYF,NA,TRBJ2-5,TRBD2,TRBV7-8
TGCAGCGTTGGGAACGGGAACGAGCAGTACTTC,CSVGNGNEQYF,once,TRBJ2-7,NA,TRBV29-1
TGCGCCAGCAGCTTGGTAGCGGACAGGGCCTACAATGAGCAGTTCTTC,CASSLVADRAYNEQFF,NA,TRBJ2-1,TRBD1,TRBV5-1
TGTGCCAGCACCACGACAGCTAACTATGGCTACACCTTC,CASTTTANYGYTF,NA,TRBJ1-2,NA,TRBV4-2
TGCGCCAGCAGCCAAACTCCCTCTGGGGCCAACGTCCTGACTTTC,CASSQTPSGANVLTF,NA,TRBJ2-6,NA,TRBV4-1
TGTGCCAGCAGCTTGGCGGGGACAGGGAACTATGGCTACACCTTC,CASSLAGTGNYGYTF,NA,TRBJ1-2,TRBD1,TRBV5-8